The entry below describes one TCR beta chain. The CDR3 spans 15 residues. J was trimmed by 5 bases and V by 4 bases; bases with no gene match: 4. Germline V gives CDR1 MGHRA, CDR2 YSYEKL. The sample is drawn from a study of memory CD8 T cells in hepatitis C reinfection. Study information: A couple of donors cleared primary HCV but became chronic after reinfection. Reinfection meant HCV RNA positivity after two negatives ≥60 days apart. Late/post reinfection sampling occurred 12 to 24 weeks after detected reinfection.

The time point is: late/post reinfection, 12 to 24 weeks after detection. Sorted cells were sequenced directly ex vivo without any in vitro expansion. Donors were people who inject drugs in the Montreal HEPCO cohort. Clones were read by immunoSEQ multiplex PCR, and TCRdb kept only the in-frame ones, dropping some. The table includes about 50,000 clones, 75% to 90% detected once. The sample was naive CD8+ T cells sorted from blood. The TCR originated in a man in his late teens or twenties with hepatitis C virus infection. This sequence joins TRBV4-1 and TRBJ1-6; 8 nucleotides line up with TRBD1. The CDR3 region is CASSLGTGDNSPLHF. CDR3 in DNA: TGCGCCAGCAGCCTCGGGACAGGAGATAATTCACCCCTCCACTTT.